One and the same sample provided the 28 T cell receptor beta chains below, sequenced in a study of CD8 T cells in ankylosing spondylitis. One entry per CDR3 protein, called by TCRdb with MiXCR from the 5' RACE reads. The profile shows some 130,000 distinct CDR3 sequences, around 13% of them singletons. Sequenced input: blood, either unsorted or a sorted T cell fraction (not recorded which). These TCRs come from a female donor with ankylosing spondylitis or in good health (not recorded which).

This clonotype was seen repeatedly, ten times or more. This chain links TRBV20-1 with TRBJ2-7; D gene ambiguous. The CDR3 consists of 15 residues. CDR1 and CDR2 (germline): DFQATT, SNEGSKA (reference sequence). Deletions cut 6 bases from V and 0 bases from J, with 18 bases between. CDR3 sequence: CSAKLQEIASYEQYF. CDR3 coding DNA: TGCAGTGCAAAACTTCAGGAAATTGCCTCCTACGAGCAGTACTTC.

In its sample, this clonotype was seen a few times. V usage is TRBV6-4 and J usage is TRBJ2-1; 8 bases fit TRBD2. Trimming took 4 bases from V and 6 from J; bases not matched to a gene: 5. Germline V gene lookup returns CDR1 MRHNA and CDR2 SNTAGT. The CDR3 is 14 residues long. The CDR3 DNA follows: TGTGCCAGCAGTGGCGGGACTAGAAGCAATGAGCAGTTCTTC. It translates to CASSGGTRSNEQFF.

This clonotype was counted ten times or more. The V and J genes are TRBV6-1 and TRBJ1-5; TRBD1 might be the D (6 bases). In germline, CDR1 is MNHNS, CDR2 SASEGT. The CDR3 has 16 amino acids. V was pared by 7 bases and J by 6 bases, with 22 bases between. Here the CDR3 reads CASTAPLRQAGQPQHF. CDR3 nucleotide sequence: TGTGCCAGCACGGCGCCTCTGAGACAGGCAGGTCAGCCCCAGCATTTT.

The V call is TRBV21-1, the J call TRBJ2-4; TRBD2, the table's D call, lacks a check against the DNA. TRBV21-1 is a recognized pseudogene. This CDR3 has 14 residues. The CDR3 DNA reads as TGTGCCAGCAGCAACGTAGCGGGATTCGGCATTCAGTACTTC. Translation: CASSNVAGFGIQYF.

Regarding this clonotype: One end of the junction varies from germline; a read error may be responsible. CDR3 bases: TGTGCCGGCAGTGAGACTAGCGGGGCGTCAGATACGCAGTATTTT. It encodes CAGSETSGASDTQYF. The gene calls are TRBV6-1 and TRBJ2-3, with 11 bases aligning to TRBD2. Per the germline V gene, CDR1 is MNHNS and CDR2 is SASEGT. The CDR3 has 15 amino acids.

This clonotype was recorded at least ten times. This chain joins TRBV12-3 or TRBV12-4 and TRBJ2-5, with D tentatively TRBD2 (5 bases). Trimming took 6 bases from V and 5 from J, leaving 25 bases between them. This CDR3 spans 17 amino acids. The CDR3 region has the DNA TGTGCCAGCAGCCCTTTCGGAGAGGGTCTGAAGGTGGAGACCCAGTACTTC. It encodes CASSPFGEGLKVETQYF.

This clonotype was counted at least ten times. The chain has TRBV20-1 and TRBJ1-2; the D gene is possibly TRBD1 (5 bases). V was pared by 3 bases and J by 7 bases, with 12 bases between. Germline V gives CDR1 DFQATT, CDR2 SNEGSKA (reference sequence). The CDR3 totals 12 residues. The CDR3 reads CSARGGVRGYTF. In DNA, the CDR3 is TGCAGTGCTAGGGGGGGAGTTCGTGGCTACACCTTC.

V and J are TRBV21-1 and TRBJ2-7; the table names TRBD2, a call not compared with the DNA. TRBV21-1 has pseudogene status. This CDR3 has 14 amino acids. CDR3: CASSSSGGFYEQYF. In nucleotides, the CDR3 is TGTGCCAGCAGCTCTAGCGGGGGTTTCTACGAGCAGTACTTC.

The V and J genes are TRBV28 and TRBJ2-1; D is perhaps TRBD1 or TRBD2 (6 bases each). CDR3 length equals 16 residues. Trimming left V 6 bases short and J 2 bases short, with 17 bases between. The germline gives CDR1 MDHEN, CDR2 SYDVKM. DNA for the CDR3: TGTGCCAGCAGCACAATCCGGGGGCCCACCTACAATGAGCAGTTCTTC. Its translation: CASSTIRGPTYNEQFF.

This clonotype showed up many times. This chain links TRBV29-1 with TRBJ1-2, with 8 bases identical to TRBD1. CDR1 SQVTM and CDR2 ANQGSEA come from the germline V gene. The CDR3 is made up of 14 amino acids. With V trimmed by 8 bases and J by 5 bases, 13 bases remained unmatched. The CDR3 reads CSTTTGTGAYGYTF. In nucleotides, the CDR3 is TGCAGCACCACAACCGGGACAGGAGCATATGGCTACACCTTC.

The chain carries TRBV15 and TRBJ1-4, with 11 positions matching TRBD1. CDR3 length: 17 amino acids. The V segment lost 5 bases and the J segment 8 bases; nucleotides outside the gene matches: 13. Germline loops: CDR1 LNHNV, CDR2 YYDKDF (reference sequence). CDR3 DNA sequence: TGTGCCACCAGCCGGGACAGGGGGATGGCTATAAAGGAAAAACTGTTTTTT. Its protein product is CATSRDRGMAIKEKLFF.

The V gene is TRBV3-1, the J gene TRBJ2-5; the D gene is possibly TRBD2 (5 bases). The germline V and J ends were trimmed by 2 bases and 2 bases, with 12 bases remaining between them. This CDR3 has 15 residues. CDR1 and CDR2 from the germline V gene are LGHDT and YNNKEL (reference sequence). CDR3 nucleotides: TGTGCCAGCAGCCAATCATACAGCGGACAAGAGACCCAGTACTTC. Amino acids: CASSQSYSGQETQYF.

CDR3 in amino acids: CASSQLGNTYEQYF. The CDR3 bases are TGTGCCAGCAGCCAATTGGGCAACACCTACGAGCAGTACTTC. The chain links TRBV3-1 to TRBJ2-7; unclear D gene. CDR3 size: 14 residues. Germline lookup yields CDR1 LGHDT and CDR2 YNNKEL (reference sequence). V lost 2 bases and J lost 2, with 10 bases in between.

In this sample, this clonotype turned up a few times. The V and J genes are TRBV20-1 and TRBJ2-6; TRBD1 agrees at 8 bases. The length of the CDR3 is 15 residues. The germline V gene has CDR1 DFQATT and CDR2 SNEGSKA (reference sequence). The V gene end was trimmed by 5 bases and the J gene end by 4 bases; junction bases not matched to a gene: 7. The CDR3 region is CSAHSGGAGANVLTF. The DNA for the CDR3 is TGCAGTGCTCATTCAGGGGGCGCCGGGGCCAACGTCCTGACTTTC.

The chain combines TRBV2 with TRBJ2-1; 7 bases align to TRBD2. Germline-derived CDR1 and CDR2 are SNHLY and FYNNEI. The CDR3 has 13 residues. Germline trimming cut 7 bases from V and 10 bases from J; bases unmatched to any gene: 10. The CDR3, as DNA: TGTGCCAGCATGTTCTTCCAAGCGGGGGAGCAGTTCTTC. Translating gives CASMFFQAGEQFF.

The chain carries TRBV20-1 and TRBJ2-3; 14 bases line up with TRBD2. The CDR3 is 15 residues long. Germline V gives CDR1 DFQATT, CDR2 SNEGSKA (reference sequence). V was clipped by 3 bases and J by 4 bases; unmatched bases: 3. CDR3 sequence reads: CSARGLAGDADTQYF. The CDR3 DNA reads TGCAGTGCTAGGGGACTAGCGGGGGATGCAGATACGCAGTATTTT.

This clonotype was counted at least ten times. This chain joins TRBV6-1 and TRBJ2-1, with D possibly being TRBD1 (6 bases). The CDR3 is made up of 13 amino acids. Germline CDR1 and CDR2: MNHNS and SASEGT. Trimming shortened V by 7 bases and J by 8 bases, and 15 bases separated the two germline ends. The CDR3 sequence is CASTNGQSDEQFF. The CDR3 region has the DNA TGTGCCAGCACCAATGGACAGAGCGATGAGCAGTTCTTC.

This clonotype was found many times. This chain connects TRBV20-1 to TRBJ1-1; no firm D call. CDR1 DFQATT and CDR2 SNEGSKA come from the germline V gene (reference sequence). This CDR3 comprises 12 residues. Trimming took 3 bases from V and 7 from J, leaving 12 bases between them. The CDR3 DNA is TGCAGTGCTAGGACCGGGGAGGGTGAAGCTTTCTTT. This translates into CSARTGEGEAFF.

The V and J genes are TRBV20-1 and TRBJ2-4, with D possibly being TRBD1 (7 bases). The length of the CDR3 is 15 residues. Per the germline V gene, CDR1 is DFQATT and CDR2 is SNEGSKA (reference sequence). Trimming took 1 base from V and 6 from J, leaving 16 bases between them. The DNA for the CDR3 is TGCAGTGCTAGAGGGGAGGACAGGTCTACAAACATTCAGTACTTC. Translation gives CSARGEDRSTNIQYF.

This clonotype was picked up many times. The chain is built from TRBV29-1 and TRBJ2-1; 7 bases align to TRBD1. The length of the CDR3 is 14 residues. V shed 4 bases, J shed 3 bases, and the junction held 6 bases outside the gene matches. Germline V gene lookup returns CDR1 SQVTM and CDR2 ANQGSEA. This chain's CDR3 is CSVGTGIIYNEQFF. The CDR3 DNA follows: TGCAGCGTTGGGACAGGAATTATCTACAATGAGCAGTTCTTC.

The V and J genes are TRBV12-3 or TRBV12-4 and TRBJ2-7; D is unclear. The CDR3 length is 11 residues. The V end lost 6 bases, the J end lost 2 bases, and 5 bases lay between the germline ends. CDR3 region: CASSITYEQYF. The CDR3 DNA is TGTGCCAGCAGCATAACCTACGAGCAGTACTTC.

Comment on this clonotype: A read error may account for a junction end that differs from germline. The V call is TRBV5-1, the J call TRBJ2-7; 7 bases agree with TRBD2. The CDR3 sequence is 15 residues long. The germline V gene has CDR1 SGHRS and CDR2 YFSETQ. CDR3 sequence reads: CASSLPGTINYEQHF. CDR3 sequence (DNA): TGCGCCAGCAGCTTACCCGGGACTATCAACTACGAGCAGCACTTC.

The V and J genes are TRBV6-6 and TRBJ1-2; a possible D gene is TRBD1 (5 bases). The CDR3 consists of 17 residues. Germline CDR1 MNHNY, CDR2 SVGAGI (reference sequence). The ends were cut back, 5 bases at V and 3 bases at J, with 22 bases in the middle. The CDR3 sequence is CASSRDGWDGSYYGYTF. CDR3 bases: TGTGCCAGCAGTCGGGACGGGTGGGACGGGAGCTACTATGGCTACACCTTC.

In its sample, this clonotype was seen many times. CDR3 nucleotides: TGCAGTGCTACTGACGGACTAGCGGGAGGACGAACCAAAAACATTCAGTACTTC. Amino acids: CSATDGLAGGRTKNIQYF. This chain uses TRBV20-1 with TRBJ2-4; 14 bases are a match to TRBD2. The CDR3 is 18 residues long. The J segment lost 2 bases and the V segment lost 4 bases, leaving 10 bases of the junction unmatched. Germline CDR1 and CDR2: DFQATT and SNEGSKA (reference sequence).

As concerns this clonotype: This may arise from a read error, as a much more abundant clone is one base away. V usage is TRBV20-1 and J usage is TRBJ2-5; 10 bases agree with TRBD2. Germline V gene data show CDR1 as DFQATT and CDR2 as SNEGSKA (reference sequence). Germline trimming cut 6 bases from V and 2 bases from J; bases unmatched to any gene: 12. CDR3 length equals 16 residues. CDR3 in DNA: TGCAGTGCCATACCAGCGGGGGGGCCGGGGCAAGAGACCCAGTACTTC. It translates to CSAIPAGGPGQETQYF.

This clonotype has only a few counts. The genes are TRBV5-6 and TRBJ2-7; 10 nucleotides align to TRBD2. CDR1 and CDR2 (germline): SGHDT, YYEEEE. V lost 1 base to trimming and J lost 5 bases; unmatched junction nucleotides: 9. This CDR3 is built from 16 residues. As DNA, the CDR3 is TGTGCCAGCAGCTTGAGGTCTAGCGGGAGTAGACACGAGCAGTACTTC. Residues: CASSLRSSGSRHEQYF.

The rearrangement joins TRBV2 to TRBJ2-1; D uncertain. The CDR3 sequence is 10 residues long. Germline V gene lookup returns CDR1 SNHLY and CDR2 FYNNEI. V gave up 3 bases and J gave up 10 bases, with 4 bases separating them. CDR3 amino acids: CASSDREQFF. DNA for the CDR3: TGTGCCAGCAGTGATAGGGAGCAGTTCTTC.

In this sample, this clonotype turned up many times. J is TRBJ2-1 and V is TRBV10-3; the match to TRBD2 covers 11 bases. Germline values: CDR1 ENHRY, CDR2 SYGVKD. V trimming: 6 bases; J trimming: 1 base; junction bases outside the gene matches: 8. This CDR3 region has 17 residues. In DNA, the CDR3 is TGTGCCATCAGATCCGTAGCGGGAGGGCATTCCTACAATGAGCAGTTCTTC. This gives the protein CAIRSVAGGHSYNEQFF.